One sample yielded the 6 T cell receptor beta chains listed below, sequenced in a study of cytomegalovirus exposure and HLA in healthy donors. The study ran its PCR with 60 Vbeta and 13 Jbeta primers. Libraries were prepared by immunoSEQ multiplex PCR; TCRdb keeps only in-frame clonotypes and omits some of them. This sample contains fewer than 100,000 clones. Sequencing input: PBMCs. The receptors here all came from a young man in good health and CMV-seropositive.

The rearrangement uses TRBV5-4 and TRBJ1-5; 8 bases are a match to TRBD1. Germline-derived CDR1 and CDR2 are SGHNT and YYREEE (reference sequence). J gave up 4 bases and V 4 bases, and 7 bases lay outside the gene matches. The CDR3 is 15 residues long. This CDR3 reads CASSQGGQGNQPQHF. CDR3 bases: TGTGCCAGCAGCCAAGGAGGACAGGGAAATCAGCCCCAGCATTTT. Complete variable domain (other parts from reference TRBV5-4 and TRBJ1-5): ETGVTQSPTHLIKTRGQQVTLRCSSQSGHNTVSWYQQALGQGPQFIFQYYREEENGRGNFPPRFSGLQFPNYSSELNVNALELDDSALYLCASSQGGQGNQPQHFGDGTRLSIL.

V is TRBV27 and J is TRBJ2-3, with TRBD1 matching over 9 bases. The CDR3 consists of 15 residues. The germline V gene has CDR1 MNHEY and CDR2 SMNVEV (reference sequence). The ends lost 4 bases at V and 7 bases at J; junction bases unmatched: 9. The CDR3 protein is CASSSTGGATHTQYF. Written as DNA, the CDR3 is TGTGCCAGCAGTTCGACAGGGGGTGCCACCCATACGCAGTATTTT.

This chain joins TRBV6-5 and TRBJ1-1, with D unclear. The CDR3 has 16 amino acids. Trimming pared 2 bases from V and 0 bases from J, leaving 13 bases between. The germline V gene encodes CDR1 MNHEY and CDR2 SVGAGI. CDR3 region: CASSYGSGNMNTEAFF. The DNA of the CDR3 is TGTGCCAGCAGTTACGGTTCAGGTAACATGAACACTGAAGCTTTCTTT.

This chain links TRBV20-1 with TRBJ2-5; a weak D match, TRBD2 (5 bases). V lost 3 bases, J lost 5 bases, and 7 bases lay in between. Germline V gene sequence: CDR1 DFQATT, CDR2 SNEGSKA (reference sequence). This CDR3 contains 11 residues. In DNA form, the CDR3 reads TGCAGTGCTAGCGAGGGCGAGACCCAGTACTTC. Translated, it gives CSASEGETQYF.

The V call is TRBV5-1, the J call TRBJ2-7; TRBD2 matches 7 bases. In germline, CDR1 is SGHRS, CDR2 YFSETQ. The CDR3 loop spans 13 amino acids. Trimming at V came to 0 bases and at J to 6 bases, leaving 3 bases not matched to a gene. The CDR3: CASSLAGGFEQYF. The CDR3 DNA is TGCGCCAGCAGCTTGGCCGGGGGGTTCGAGCAGTACTTC. Drawing the rest from reference TRBV5-1 and TRBJ2-7, the complete variable domain is KAGVTQTPRYLIKTRGQQVTLSCSPISGHRSVSWYQQTPGQGLQFLFEYFSETQRNKGNFPGRFSGRQFSNSRSEMNVSTLELGDSALYLCASSLAGGFEQYFGPGTRLTVT.

V and J are TRBV14 and TRBJ1-2; D is uncertain. Per germline, CDR1 SGHDN and CDR2 FVKESK. V was trimmed by 4 bases and J by 7 bases, leaving 13 bases between them. The CDR3 contains 13 residues. CDR3 sequence (DNA): TGTGCCAGCAGCCGCGGGGAATTCAGTGGCTACACCTTC. Residues: CASSRGEFSGYTF.